The 29 T cell receptor beta chains below all came from one sample that was sequenced in a study of T cells in women clearing cervical HPV infection (dated by TCRdb to between 2018 and 2020). The method behind the library was the immunoSEQ multiplex PCR assay. TCRdb retrieved this table from immuneACCESS and kept in-frame rearrangements only. Not all clones are present; in checked studies, unresolved V genes account for under half, and no reason is known for the remainder. The sample table gives tens of thousands of clones. The ten most abundant clones make up about 6.4% of the sample. Sequencing input: blood buffy coat. The source of these receptors is a woman aged 18 to 75 with a cervical HPV16 infection that either progressed to CIN3+ or cleared (not recorded which).

Comments on this clone: The CDR3 is cut off 3 residues early in the read; its end comes from the germline J gene. This chain links TRBV7-9 with TRBJ1-1; D not certain. CDR3 size: 13 residues. The germline gives CDR1 SEHNR, CDR2 FQNEAQ (reference sequence). V gave up 4 bases and J gave up 1 base, with 7 bases separating them. The part of the CDR3 DNA that was read is TGTGCCAGCAGCTCCGCAGAGAACACTGAA. This translates into CASSSAENTE. The whole CDR3 sequence reads CASSSAENTEAFF.

About this clone: With the read ending 3 residues before the CDR3 end, the germline J gene is used to fill in that end. The V gene is TRBV14, the J gene TRBJ2-3; D is uncertain. The CDR3 consists of 16 residues. Trimming removed 1 base at V and 1 base at J, with 12 bases between. Germline assignment: CDR1 SGHDN and CDR2 FVKESK. The sequenced part of the CDR3 DNA is TGTGCCAGCAGCCAAGGACTGACCACTGGCACAGATACG. Protein product: CASSQGLTTGTDT. Given in full, the CDR3 is CASSQGLTTGTDTQYF.

Remarks on this clone: The read stops 3 residues short of the end of the CDR3; the missing end is completed from the germline J gene. The gene calls are TRBV18 and TRBJ2-7; TRBD1 agrees at 8 bases. J was trimmed by 3 bases and V by 1 base; bases with no gene match: 2. The CDR3 totals 14 residues. CDR1 KGHSH and CDR2 LQKENI come from the germline V gene. The CDR3 protein is CASSPLDRGYEQYF. The covered CDR3 bases are TGTGCCAGCTCACCACTCGACAGGGGCTACGAG.

On this clone: From the germline J gene comes the end of the CDR3, since the read stops 3 residues before it. The rearrangement joins TRBV30 to TRBJ1-3, with D tentatively TRBD1 (6 bases). Trimming stripped 2 bases from V and 0 bases from J, with 8 bases between. The CDR3 extends over 14 amino acids. Germline V lookup: CDR1 GTSNPN, CDR2 SVGIG (reference sequence). Partial CDR3 DNA: TGTGCCTGGAGTCAGGGGACCTCTGGAAACACC. This gives the protein CAWSQGTSGNT. The whole CDR3 protein reads CAWSQGTSGNTIYF.

Turning to this clone: The CDR3 end lies 3 residues beyond the end of the read and is filled in from the germline J gene. The rearrangement links TRBV19 to TRBJ1-2; TRBD1 might be the D (5 bases). The CDR3 has 11 residues. Germline V gives CDR1 LNHDA, CDR2 SQIVND (reference sequence). CDR3 loop: CASSDRMGYTF. The CDR3 bases that were read are TGTGCCAGTAGTGACAGAATGGGC.

Worth noting for this clone: The read ends 3 residues early relative to the CDR3; the germline J gene fills the gap. The chain couples TRBV18 to TRBJ2-7; D is ambiguous. Germline assignment: CDR1 KGHSH and CDR2 LQKENI. V was clipped by 5 bases and J by 6 bases, with 14 bases between them. The CDR3 runs to 13 residues. CDR3 residues: CASSRETSFEQYF. The sequenced CDR3 bases are TGTGCCAGCTCAAGAGAGACAAGTTTCGAG.

As for this clone: The read finishes 3 residues shy of the CDR3 end, and the germline J gene is used to complete it. The genes are TRBV3-1 (or the pseudogene TRBV3-2) and TRBJ2-1; 9 bases align to TRBD2. The CDR3 totals 15 residues. J was trimmed by 4 bases and V by 2 bases; bases with no gene match: 3. The germline V gene has CDR1 LGHDT and CDR2 YNNKEL (reference sequence). Incomplete CDR3 DNA: TGTGCCAGCAGCCAATCGCGGGGGGGTTACAATGAG. It is translated as CASSQSRGGYNE. In full, the CDR3 is CASSQSRGGYNEQFF.

This clone is medium-sized (0.01 to 0.1%) by frequency. The CDR3 goes on 3 residues after the read ends, and that part is filled in from the germline J gene. The chain carries TRBV18 and TRBJ2-2; TRBD2 agrees at 7 bases. The CDR3 loop spans 16 amino acids. V trimming: 3 bases; J trimming: 2 bases; junction bases outside the gene matches: 6. CDR1 and CDR2 from the germline V gene are KGHSH and LQKENI. The sequenced CDR3 bases are TGTGCCAGCTCACCCTCGGGGGGATTTAACACCGGGGAG. Encoded protein: CASSPSGGFNTGE. The whole CDR3 reads CASSPSGGFNTGELFF. Drawing the rest from reference TRBV18 and TRBJ2-2, the complete variable domain is NAGVMQNPRHLVRRRGQEARLRCSPMKGHSHVYWYRQLPEEGLKFMVYLQKENIIDESGMPKERFSAEFPKEGPSILRIQQVVRGDSAAYFCASSPSGGFNTGELFFGEGSRLTVL.

The chain's CDR3 is CASSYFRRFSEGYTF. Incomplete CDR3 DNA: TGTGCCAGCAGTTATTTTCGCCGATTCAGTGAGGGC. The chain has TRBV6-2 or TRBV6-3 and TRBJ1-2; D unresolved. The sequence runs out 3 residues before the end of the CDR3; the remainder is reconstructed from the germline J gene. The V gene's germline CDR1 is MNHEY and CDR2 SVGEGT. The CDR3 spans 15 residues.

In regard to this clone: The observed sequence ends 3 residues before the CDR3 terminus, with the missing tail filled in from the germline J gene. The V gene is TRBV7-6, the J gene TRBJ1-4; 8 bases agree with TRBD1. V was pared by 5 bases and J by 1 base, with 3 bases of the junction left unmatched. The CDR3 is 15 residues long. Germline CDR1 SGHVS, CDR2 FNYEAQ. CDR3 bases read: TGTGCCAGCAGCCTAGGGACAGGAACTAATGAAAAA. Its protein product is CASSLGTGTNEK. The entire CDR3 sequence reads CASSLGTGTNEKLFF.

Concerning this clone itself: The read is 3 residues too short to cover the CDR3 end, so that end is filled in from the germline J gene. The gene calls are TRBV9 and TRBJ2-7; 9 bases agree with TRBD1. The junction had 5 bases not matched to a gene; V was cut back by 0 bases and J by 4 bases. Germline V lookup: CDR1 SGDLS, CDR2 YYNGEE. The CDR3 totals 15 residues. CDR3 bases read: TGTGCCAGCAGCGTAGGGGGGGGACAGGGTTACGAG. This sequence encodes CASSVGGGQGYE. The CDR3, in full, reads CASSVGGGQGYEQYF.

Worth noting for this clone: Read sequence stops 3 residues before the CDR3 end, and the germline J gene provides the missing end. The J gene is TRBJ2-3, the V gene TRBV6-1; 10 bases align to TRBD2. The germline V gene has CDR1 MNHNS and CDR2 SASEGT. V gave up 2 bases and J gave up 2 bases; unmatched junction bases: 7. CDR3 length: 17 amino acids. The chain's CDR3 is CASSELITSGVTDTQYF. CDR3 bases read: TGTGCCAGCAGTGAACTTATAACTAGCGGGGTCACAGATACG.

As regards this clone: The DNA ends 3 residues before the CDR3 does, and the rest of the CDR3 is filled in from the germline J gene. The gene calls are TRBV20-1 and TRBJ2-1; a weak D match, TRBD2 (7 bases). This CDR3 region has 14 residues. V lost 7 bases, J lost 6 bases, and 19 bases lay in between. CDR1 is DFQATT, CDR2 SNEGSKA, per germline (reference sequence). The sequenced part of the CDR3 DNA is TGCAGTGGGGCGGGGGCCAAGAGGGGCAATGAG. This sequence encodes CSGAGAKRGNE. The full CDR3 reads CSGAGAKRGNEQFF.

For this clone: The DNA ends 3 residues before the CDR3 does, and the rest of the CDR3 is filled in from the germline J gene. The chain has TRBV12-3 or TRBV12-4 and TRBJ2-1, with 8 bases that match TRBD2. V shed 3 bases, J shed 1 base, and the junction held 2 bases outside the gene matches. This CDR3 spans 15 amino acids. CDR3 amino acids: CASSFSGVSYNEQFF. The part of the CDR3 DNA that was read is TGTGCCAGCAGTTTTAGCGGGGTTTCCTACAATGAG.

A word on this clone: The read stops 3 residues short of the end of the CDR3; the missing end is completed from the germline J gene. V is TRBV2 and J is TRBJ1-4, with TRBD1 matching over 11 bases. Germline V gene data show CDR1 as SNHLY and CDR2 as FYNNEI. Trimming took 6 bases from V and 8 from J; bases not matched to a gene: 5. The CDR3 consists of 14 residues. CDR3 DNA, as far as it was read: TGTGCCAGCAGGGGGACAGGGGGGAGCGAAAAA. This gives the protein CASRGTGGSEK. The full CDR3 protein is CASRGTGGSEKLFF.

As for this clone: The sequenced fragment ends 3 residues before the CDR3 boundary, so the rest is inferred from the germline J gene. The chain recombines TRBV19 with TRBJ2-5, with 10 positions matching TRBD1. Germline-derived CDR1 and CDR2 are LNHDA and SQIVND (reference sequence). V lost 7 bases, J lost 4 bases, and 9 bases stayed unmatched. This CDR3 is 15 amino acids long. The sequenced part of the CDR3 DNA is TGTGCCAGTACCGGACAGGGGGGTTTCGGAGAGACC. Residues: CASTGQGGFGET. The full CDR3 protein is CASTGQGGFGETQYF.

Remarks on this clone: Sequencing ends 3 residues short of the CDR3 end; the germline J gene provides the rest. The chain is built from TRBV20-1 and TRBJ2-7; D remains unclear. From germline, CDR1 is DFQATT and CDR2 SNEGSKA (reference sequence). CDR3 length: 14 residues. V was clipped by 0 bases and J by 2 bases, with 11 bases between them. The CDR3 here is CSARDQDRPYEQYF. The CDR3 bases that were read are TGCAGTGCTAGAGATCAGGATCGGCCCTACGAG.

CDR3 DNA (partial): TGTGCCAGCAGTGAAAGGGGGCGACAGCCTCTATACAATGAG. Translation gives CASSERGRQPLYNE. The CDR3 reads in full as CASSERGRQPLYNEQFF. The chain uses TRBV2 and TRBJ2-1; 7 bases line up with TRBD1. The DNA ends 3 residues before the CDR3 does, and the rest of the CDR3 is filled in from the germline J gene. With V trimmed by 2 bases and J by 4 bases, 11 bases remained unmatched. The germline CDR1 and CDR2 sequences are SNHLY and FYNNEI. The CDR3 totals 17 residues.

Turning to this clone: The read ends 3 residues early relative to the CDR3; the germline J gene fills the gap. The chain has TRBV5-1 and TRBJ1-1; D not certain. This CDR3 comprises 14 residues. Germline V lookup: CDR1 SGHRS, CDR2 YFSETQ. The V and J ends lost 0 bases and 5 bases respectively, with 11 bases between them. CDR3 sequence: CASSLGQTLTEAFF. Incomplete CDR3 DNA: TGCGCCAGCAGCTTGGGTCAGACTCTTACTGAA. Filled out from reference TRBV5-1 and TRBJ1-1, the complete variable domain reads KAGVTQTPRYLIKTRGQQVTLSCSPISGHRSVSWYQQTPGQGLQFLFEYFSETQRNKGNFPGRFSGRQFSNSRSEMNVSTLELGDSALYLCASSLGQTLTEAFFGQGTRLTVV.

About this clone itself: With the read ending 3 residues before the CDR3 end, the germline J gene is used to fill in that end. The chain employs TRBV7-3 and TRBJ1-2, with TRBD1 identical over 12 bases. CDR3 length: 15 residues. V was clipped by 5 bases and J by 3 bases; unmatched bases: 4. Germline V gene sequence: CDR1 SGHTA, CDR2 FQGTGA. CDR3 in amino acids: CASSPGQGAYYGYTF. The CDR3 bases that were read are TGTGCCAGCAGCCCGGGACAGGGGGCGTACTATGGC. Combining the CDR3 with reference TRBV7-3 and TRBJ1-2 gives the whole variable domain GAGVSQTPSNKVTEKGKYVELRCDPISGHTALYWYRQSLGQGPEFLIYFQGTGAADDSGLPNDRFFAVRPEGSVSTLKIQRTERGDSAVYLCASSPGQGAYYGYTFGSGTRLTVV.

Of note for this clone: The read finishes 3 residues shy of the CDR3 end, and the germline J gene is used to complete it. V and J are TRBV7-3 and TRBJ2-1, with 12 bases aligning to TRBD2. V shed 1 base, J shed 7 bases, and the junction held 2 bases outside the gene matches. Germline values: CDR1 SGHTA, CDR2 FQGTGA. This CDR3 spans 15 amino acids. CDR3: CASSLNGLAGNEQFF. The DNA read from the CDR3 is TGTGCCAGCAGCTTAAACGGACTAGCGGGGAATGAG.

Worth noting for this clone: The CDR3 end falls 3 residues outside the read, so it is completed with the germline J gene. The chain links TRBV6-1 to TRBJ2-2, with 7 bases fitting TRBD1. Trimming removed 1 base from V and 10 bases from J; junction bases left unmatched: 6. This CDR3 is 14 amino acids long. Germline V gene sequence: CDR1 MNHNS, CDR2 SASEGT. The CDR3 is CASSEGQGSEELFF. The sequenced part of the CDR3 DNA is TGTGCCAGCAGTGAAGGACAGGGTTCGGAGGAG.

The CDR3 is CASQGGTGVFEQYF. The covered CDR3 bases are TGTGCCAGCCAAGGGGGGACAGGGGTATTCGAG. The chain combines TRBV7-9 with TRBJ2-7, with TRBD1 identical over 10 bases. The CDR3 end lies 3 residues beyond the end of the read and is filled in from the germline J gene. The germline gives CDR1 SEHNR, CDR2 FQNEAQ (reference sequence). Trimming at V came to 8 bases and at J to 6 bases, leaving 10 bases not matched to a gene. CDR3 size: 14 residues.

To note about this clone: The DNA ends 3 residues before the CDR3 does, and the rest of the CDR3 is filled in from the germline J gene. The chain uses TRBV20-1 and TRBJ1-2; the match to TRBD1 covers 10 bases. The CDR3 spans 15 residues. Germline CDR1 DFQATT, CDR2 SNEGSKA (reference sequence). The CDR3 loop reads CSAPVPGQGIRGYTF. CDR3 DNA (partial): TGCAGTGCTCCTGTACCGGGACAGGGGATAAGAGGC.

Remarks on this clone: The read ends 3 residues early relative to the CDR3; the germline J gene fills the gap. This sequence joins TRBV5-6 and TRBJ2-3; D is unclear. V lost 3 bases, J lost 2 bases, and 7 bases lay in between. CDR1 is SGHDT and CDR2 is YYEEEE in the germline V gene. This CDR3 comprises 13 residues. The CDR3 DNA, read in part, is TGTGCCAGCAGCTCACGGTTCACAGATACG. It specifies CASSSRFTDT. The full CDR3 reads CASSSRFTDTQYF.

On this clone: The read comes to an end 3 residues before the CDR3 does, leaving the germline J gene to fill in the end. V is TRBV19 and J is TRBJ1-2, with unresolved D. This CDR3 spans 15 amino acids. CDR1 and CDR2 from the germline V gene are LNHDA and SQIVND (reference sequence). The CDR3 bases that were read are TGTGCCAGTAGCTGGGTAGCCGGGGATCACATCGGG. This codes for CASSWVAGDHIG. The whole CDR3 protein is CASSWVAGDHIGYTF.

On this clone: The read is 3 residues too short to cover the CDR3 end, so that end is filled in from the germline J gene. V and J are TRBV4-2 and TRBJ1-1, with 7 bases identical to TRBD1. Germline V gene data show CDR1 as LGHNA and CDR2 as YNFKEQ. After removal of 4 bases from V and 3 bases from J, the junction contained 20 bases not matched to a gene. This CDR3 is built from 19 residues. The CDR3 is CASSPSAYRGRMAYTEAFF. The covered CDR3 bases are TGTGCCAGCAGCCCGTCGGCCTACAGGGGCCGGATGGCCTACACTGAA.

About this clone: The sequenced fragment ends 3 residues before the CDR3 boundary, so the rest is inferred from the germline J gene. The chain employs TRBV5-6 and TRBJ1-2; no clear D. V gave up 1 base and J gave up 6 bases, with 10 bases separating them. In germline, CDR1 is SGHDT, CDR2 YYEEEE. CDR3 length equals 13 residues. Partial CDR3 DNA: TGTGCCAGCAGCTTGTCCGGGGTAGATGGC. Amino acids: CASSLSGVDG. The entire CDR3 protein reads CASSLSGVDGYTF.

A note on this clone: Read coverage stops 3 residues before the CDR3 terminus; the germline J gene supplies the remainder. V and J are TRBV10-2 and TRBJ2-7; 7 bases align to TRBD2. CDR1 and CDR2 (germline): WSHSY, SAAADI. After removal of 4 bases from V and 3 bases from J, the junction contained 6 bases not matched to a gene. The CDR3 loop spans 14 amino acids. CDR3 region: CASSGSGAIYEQYF. The covered CDR3 bases are TGCGCCAGCAGTGGGAGCGGGGCTATCTACGAG.